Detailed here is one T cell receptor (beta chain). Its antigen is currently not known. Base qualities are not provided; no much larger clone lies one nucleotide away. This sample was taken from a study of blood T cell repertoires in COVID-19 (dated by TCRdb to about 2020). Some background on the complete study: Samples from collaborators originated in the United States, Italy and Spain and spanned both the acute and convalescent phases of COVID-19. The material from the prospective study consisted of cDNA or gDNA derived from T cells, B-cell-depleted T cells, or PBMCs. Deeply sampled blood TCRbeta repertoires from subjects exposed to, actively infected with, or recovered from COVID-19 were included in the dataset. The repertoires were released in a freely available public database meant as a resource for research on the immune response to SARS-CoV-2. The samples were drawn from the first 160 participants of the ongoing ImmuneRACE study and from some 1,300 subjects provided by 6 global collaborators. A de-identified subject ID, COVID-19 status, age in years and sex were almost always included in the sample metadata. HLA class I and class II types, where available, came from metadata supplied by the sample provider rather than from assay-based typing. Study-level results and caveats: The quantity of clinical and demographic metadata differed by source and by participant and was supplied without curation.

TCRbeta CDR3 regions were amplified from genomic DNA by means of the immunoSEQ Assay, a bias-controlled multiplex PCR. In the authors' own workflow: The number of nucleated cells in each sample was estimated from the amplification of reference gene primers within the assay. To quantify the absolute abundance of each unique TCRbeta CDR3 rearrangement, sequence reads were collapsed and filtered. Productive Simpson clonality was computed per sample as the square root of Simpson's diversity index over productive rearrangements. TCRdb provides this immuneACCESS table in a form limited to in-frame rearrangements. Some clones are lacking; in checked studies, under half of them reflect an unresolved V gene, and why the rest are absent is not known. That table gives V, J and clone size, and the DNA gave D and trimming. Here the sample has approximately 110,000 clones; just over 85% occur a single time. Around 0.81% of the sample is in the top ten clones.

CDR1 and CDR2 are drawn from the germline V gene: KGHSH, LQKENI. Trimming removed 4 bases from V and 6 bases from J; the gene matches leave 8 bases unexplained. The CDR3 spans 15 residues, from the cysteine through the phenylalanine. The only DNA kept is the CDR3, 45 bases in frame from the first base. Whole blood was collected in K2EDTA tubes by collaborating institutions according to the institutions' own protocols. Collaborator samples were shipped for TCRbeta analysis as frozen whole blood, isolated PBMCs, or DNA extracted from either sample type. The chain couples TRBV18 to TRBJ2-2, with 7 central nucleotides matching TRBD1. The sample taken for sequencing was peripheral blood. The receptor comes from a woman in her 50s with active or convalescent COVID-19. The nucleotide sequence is TGTGCCAGCTCACAGGGTCGACAGGGTTCCGGGGAGCTGTTTTTT. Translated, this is CASSQGRQGSGELFF.